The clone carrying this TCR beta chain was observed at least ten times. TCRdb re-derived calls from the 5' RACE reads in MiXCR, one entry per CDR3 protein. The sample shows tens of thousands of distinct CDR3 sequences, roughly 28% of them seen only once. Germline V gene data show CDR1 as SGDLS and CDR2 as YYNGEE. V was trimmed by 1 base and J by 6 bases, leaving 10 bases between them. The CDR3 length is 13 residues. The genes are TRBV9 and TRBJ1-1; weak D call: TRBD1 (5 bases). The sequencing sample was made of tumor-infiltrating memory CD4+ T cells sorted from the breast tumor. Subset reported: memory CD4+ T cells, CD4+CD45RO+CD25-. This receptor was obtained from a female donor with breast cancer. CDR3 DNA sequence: TGTGCCAGCAGCGTAACAACAGGCCCTGAAGCTTTCTTT. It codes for CASSVTTGPEAFF.